A selection of T cell receptor beta chains follows, all from one sample in a study of early T cells in non-severe SARS-CoV-2 infection. A single record per CDR3 protein comes from TCRdb applying MiXCR to the 5' RACE reads. Of roughly 55,000 distinct CDR3 sequences listed, under 14% are singletons. Sequenced sample: whole blood. These receptor sequences come from an adult who was a healthcare worker with PCR-confirmed SARS-CoV-2 infection or an uninfected control (not recorded which). Both conserved end residues are part of each CDR3. The D gene is left open where the match is weak. Clone size, where shown, is once, few, many, or a class for clones that have expanded.

clone size	V gene	D gene	J gene	CDR3 protein	CDR3 DNA
few	TRBV12-3/TRBV12-4	TRBD1	TRBJ2-1	CASSSGQGAYNEQFF	TGTGCCAGCAGTTCGGGACAGGGGGCTTACAATGAGCAGTTCTTC
few	TRBV5-4	TRBD2	TRBJ2-5	CASSPSTPSGRAETQYF	TGTGCCAGCAGCCCGTCGACTCCTAGCGGGAGGGCAGAGACCCAGTACTTC
many	TRBV7-2	NA	TRBJ1-5	CASTQGLNQPQHF	TGTGCCAGCACCCAGGGTTTGAATCAGCCCCAGCATTTT
many	TRBV6-5	TRBD1	TRBJ2-7	CASSYGTAGKYEQYF	TGTGCCAGCAGTTACGGGACAGCCGGTAAATACGAGCAGTACTTC
NA	TRBV29-1	NA	TRBJ1-4	CSVELTSDEKLFF	TGCAGCGTTGAATTGACGTCGGATGAAAAACTGTTTTTT
NA	TRBV5-1	NA	TRBJ2-5	CASSLDGFQETQYF	TGCGCCAGCAGCTTGGATGGTTTCCAAGAGACCCAGTACTTC
NA	TRBV11-2	NA	TRBJ1-5	CASSSGGMSNQPQHF	TGTGCCAGCAGCTCCGGGGGGATGAGCAATCAGCCCCAGCATTTT
NA	TRBV12-3/TRBV12-4	NA	TRBJ2-1	CASSSSISYNEQFF	TGTGCCAGCAGTTCTTCCATCTCCTACAATGAGCAGTTCTTC
many	TRBV7-2	TRBD2	TRBJ2-1	CASSFSGGYNEQFF	TGTGCCAGCAGCTTTAGCGGGGGGTACAATGAGCAGTTCTTC
few	TRBV2	NA	TRBJ2-3	CASSVITRGSTDTQYF	TGTGCCAGCAGTGTAATAACAAGGGGGAGCACAGATACGCAGTATTTT
few	TRBV20-1	NA	TRBJ2-5	CSATKDGSIKAETQYF	TGCAGTGCTACCAAGGACGGTTCCATAAAAGCAGAGACCCAGTACTTC
many	TRBV6-1	NA	TRBJ1-4	CASSTLWANEKLFF	TGTGCCAGCAGTACTCTATGGGCTAATGAAAAACTGTTTTTT
NA	TRBV6-5	NA	TRBJ2-7	CASSYSIPPYEQYF	TGTGCCAGCAGTTACTCGATCCCTCCCTACGAGCAGTACTTC